The 19 T cell receptor beta chains below all came from one sample that was sequenced in a study of shared clonotypes between healthy human individuals. TCRdb's copy holds only in-frame clones and misses some; the assay was immunoSEQ multiplex PCR. The table lists approximately 720,000 clones, 90% to 95% of them singletons. CD45RO negativity and positive selection for CCR7 defined naive CD8 cells, a population that excluded terminally differentiated effector memory CD45RA+ cells. The sample taken for sequencing was naive CD8+ T cells sorted from blood. The source is a young man in good health.

J is TRBJ2-7 and V is TRBV20-1; a possible D gene is TRBD1 (6 bases). The CDR3 has 10 residues. V was clipped by 7 bases and J by 7 bases, with 11 bases between them. CDR1 DFQATT and CDR2 SNEGSKA come from the germline V gene (reference sequence). The CDR3 is CSVLRGEQYF. CDR3 nucleotide sequence: TGCAGTGTGCTGAGGGGGGAGCAGTACTTC.

The chain uses TRBV7-3 and TRBJ2-5; D unresolved. The CDR3 is made up of 11 amino acids. V was trimmed by 3 bases and J by 9 bases, leaving 8 bases between them. The germline gives CDR1 SGHTA, CDR2 FQGTGA. This CDR3 is CASSFPPAQYF. The CDR3 region has the DNA TGTGCCAGCAGCTTCCCCCCAGCCCAGTACTTC.

The V call is TRBV5-6, the J call TRBJ1-1, with D uncertain. Germline assignment: CDR1 SGHDT and CDR2 YYEEEE. This CDR3 region has 12 residues. Trimming removed 2 bases at V and 5 bases at J, with 7 bases between. The CDR3, as DNA: TGTGCCAGCAGCTTTTCGGCAACTGAAGCTTTCTTT. This sequence encodes CASSFSATEAFF.

This chain links TRBV27 with TRBJ1-2; possible D gene TRBD1, 5 bases. This CDR3 is 13 amino acids long. Germline V CDR1 and CDR2: MNHEY, SMNVEV (reference sequence). The V end lost 6 bases, the J end lost 6 bases, and 14 bases lay between the germline ends. The DNA of the CDR3 is TGTGCCAGCAGCAAATCCAGGGTAAATGGCTACACCTTC. Translating gives CASSKSRVNGYTF.

The chain uses TRBV27 and TRBJ2-7; 7 bases are a match to TRBD1. J gave up 9 bases and V 6 bases, and 8 bases lay outside the gene matches. Germline assignment: CDR1 MNHEY and CDR2 SMNVEV (reference sequence). This CDR3 comprises 12 residues. CDR3 sequence: CASSQQRGLQYF. The CDR3 DNA is TGTGCCAGCAGCCAACAAAGGGGGCTGCAGTACTTC.

This clone came up a few times. This sequence joins TRBV9 and TRBJ2-3; no firm D call. V lost 0 bases and J 1 base, leaving 9 bases between the germline ends. This CDR3 region has 15 residues. From germline, CDR1 is SGDLS and CDR2 YYNGEE. The CDR3 here is CASSVDSAGTDTQYF. In DNA, the CDR3 is TGTGCCAGCAGCGTAGACAGCGCCGGCACAGATACGCAGTATTTT.

This clone was seen a single time. The chain combines TRBV5-1 with TRBJ1-4, with D unresolved. The CDR3 has 16 amino acids. V dropped 4 bases and J dropped 0 bases, with 13 bases sitting between them. CDR1 SGHRS and CDR2 YFSETQ come from the germline V gene. The chain's CDR3 is CASSSDGRATNEKLFF. CDR3 nucleotide sequence: TGCGCCAGCAGCAGTGACGGAAGAGCAACTAATGAAAAACTGTTTTTT.

CDR3 DNA sequence: TGTGCCATCACGGGCCTCCTCCCGGGGACTGAAGCTTTCTTT. Its translation is CAITGLLPGTEAFF. The rearrangement links TRBV15 to TRBJ1-1; D ambiguous. CDR3 length equals 14 residues. The germline V and J ends were trimmed by 10 bases and 5 bases, with 20 bases remaining between them. From germline, CDR1 is LNHNV and CDR2 YYDKDF (reference sequence).

This clone came up a few times. The V and J genes are TRBV7-6 and TRBJ2-3, with TRBD2 as a possible D gene (5 bases). Trimming stripped 0 bases from V and 0 bases from J, with 13 bases between. The CDR3 totals 17 residues. Germline CDR1 is SGHVS and CDR2 is FNYEAQ. As DNA, the CDR3 is TGTGCCAGCAGCTTAGCGCGAGAGGGCGGGAGCACAGATACGCAGTATTTT. Translated: CASSLAREGGSTDTQYF.

In this sample, this clone turned up once. The rearrangement links TRBV25-1 to TRBJ2-7, with D tentatively TRBD2 (5 bases). Germline loops: CDR1 MGHDK, CDR2 SYGVNS. The CDR3 consists of 14 residues. The V end lost 7 bases, the J end lost 4 bases, and 17 bases lay between the germline ends. DNA of the CDR3: TGTGCCAGCATCGGACCGGGCAGGAGGTACGAGCAGTACTTC. Amino acids: CASIGPGRRYEQYF.

This clone was detected a few times. The J gene is TRBJ2-2, the V gene TRBV2; possibly TRBD1 for D (6 bases). CDR1 is SNHLY, CDR2 FYNNEI, per germline. The CDR3 length is 14 residues. Trimming cost V 6 bases and J 7 bases, with 15 bases left between them. DNA of the CDR3: TGTGCCAGCAGCACACCCGGGACAAACGGGGAGCTGTTTTTT. Translation gives CASSTPGTNGELFF.

The chain employs TRBV27 and TRBJ2-1, with 9 bases identical to TRBD2. The ends lost 5 bases at V and 1 base at J; junction bases unmatched: 6. Germline V CDR1 and CDR2: MNHEY, SMNVEV (reference sequence). CDR3 length equals 16 residues. CDR3 sequence reads: CASSPGLAYSYNEQFF. CDR3 DNA sequence: TGTGCCAGCAGTCCCGGACTAGCGTATTCCTACAATGAGCAGTTCTTC.

This chain joins TRBV7-9 and TRBJ2-1; D perhaps matches TRBD2 (5 bases). CDR3 length equals 16 residues. Germline lookup yields CDR1 SEHNR and CDR2 FQNEAQ (reference sequence). Trimming shortened V by 5 bases and J by 10 bases, and 24 bases separated the two germline ends. The CDR3 region has the DNA TGTGCCAGCAGCCTGAATGACTACCCGAGTGACGGGGAGCAGTTCTTC. It codes for CASSLNDYPSDGEQFF.

This chain joins TRBV7-6 and TRBJ2-1; 7 bases line up with TRBD2. V was clipped by 4 bases and J by 9 bases; unmatched bases: 12. Germline V gene data show CDR1 as SGHVS and CDR2 as FNYEAQ. The CDR3 extends over 15 amino acids. CDR3 protein: CASSYGLVRRGEQFF. DNA for the CDR3: TGTGCCAGCAGCTACGGACTAGTTCGGAGGGGTGAGCAGTTCTTC.

A remark on this clone: This specimen includes other DNA sequences encoding the same CDR3. This chain uses TRBV7-9 with TRBJ2-1; D unresolved. V lost 5 bases, J lost 7 bases, and 9 bases lay in between. The CDR3 spans 12 residues. Germline CDR1 SEHNR, CDR2 FQNEAQ (reference sequence). The DNA of the CDR3 is TGTGCCAGCAGCCTAACTGGAAATGAGCAGTTCTTC. It translates to CASSLTGNEQFF.

The chain couples TRBV11-2 to TRBJ1-1, with D hard to call. Germline CDR1 reads SGHAT; CDR2 reads FQNNGV. The V end lost 5 bases, the J end lost 1 base, and 8 bases lay between the germline ends. This CDR3 has 13 residues. For the CDR3, the DNA is TGTGCCAGCAGCCCCAGTACGAACACTGAAGCTTTCTTT. It yields the protein CASSPSTNTEAFF. Full variable domain (missing parts from reference TRBV11-2 and TRBJ1-1): EAGVAQSPRYKIIEKRQSVAFWCNPISGHATLYWYQQILGQGPKLLIQFQNNGVVDDSQLPKDRFSAERLKGVDSTLKIQPAKLEDSAVYLCASSPSTNTEAFFGQGTRLTVV.

The chain has TRBV4-1 and TRBJ1-1, with D perhaps matching TRBD1 (6 bases). This CDR3 has 16 amino acids. V was trimmed by 0 bases and J by 5 bases, leaving 16 bases between them. Germline loops: CDR1 MGHRA, CDR2 YSYEKL. CDR3 DNA sequence: TGCGCCAGCAGCCAAGATAGGGGGGCAAGAGAGACTGAAGCTTTCTTT. It translates to CASSQDRGARETEAFF.

CDR3 protein: CASSLETGTMSREQYF. CDR3 in DNA: TGTGCCAGCAGCTTAGAAACCGGGACTATGTCTCGGGAGCAGTACTTC. V is TRBV7-8 and J is TRBJ2-7; 7 bases align to TRBD2. Germline CDR1 is SGHVS and CDR2 is FQNEAQ. V was clipped by 1 base and J by 7 bases; unmatched bases: 13. The CDR3 runs 16 residues.

As regards this clone: A much bigger clone sits one base away, suggesting this may be a read error. V usage is TRBV6-5 and J usage is TRBJ2-7; 15 positions agree with TRBD2. Germline V gene lookup returns CDR1 MNHEY and CDR2 SVGAGI. CDR3 length equals 14 residues. The V and J ends lost 5 bases and 5 bases, in that order; junction bases with no gene match: 1. The CDR3 loop reads CASSGLAGGHEQYF. DNA for the CDR3: TGTGCCAGCAGTGGACTAGCGGGAGGGCACGAGCAGTACTTC.